Below are 22 T cell receptor beta chains sequenced from a single sample in a study of Ad26.COV2.S vaccination and SARS-CoV-2 variants. The table came from immunoSEQ multiplex PCR; TCRdb's copy has only in-frame clones and leaves some out. Here the sample spans about 400,000 clones, roughly 90% being singletons. The treatment is: some 19 received Ad26.COV2.S at low or high dose, single or two shots; a few received placebo; per-sample allocation not given. After the first vaccine or placebo injection, samples were drawn on day 63. Sequencing was performed on peripheral blood, taken in a trial of Ad26.COV2.S vaccine versus placebo. The origin of the receptors is a person between 18 and 59 years old who received the Ad26.COV2.S COVID-19 vaccine or a placebo.

This clone came up once. The CDR3 reads CATSDTLNTEAFF. The CDR3 DNA sequence: TGCGCCACCTCCGACACCTTGAACACTGAAGCTTTCTTT. This sequence joins TRBV5-1 and TRBJ1-1; no reliable D call. CDR3 size: 13 residues. V was clipped by 9 bases and J by 0 bases, with 12 bases between them. Germline V CDR1 and CDR2: SGHRS, YFSETQ.

The chain employs TRBV7-8 and TRBJ1-5, with 7 bases identical to TRBD1. Germline lookup yields CDR1 SGHVS and CDR2 FQNEAQ. V was clipped by 5 bases and J by 2 bases; unmatched bases: 9. The CDR3 contains 16 residues. CDR3 amino acids: CASSPDRVFGNQPQHF. In DNA, the CDR3 is TGTGCCAGCAGCCCAGACAGGGTATTCGGCAATCAGCCCCAGCATTTT.

The rearrangement links TRBV28 to TRBJ2-1; D gene unclear. This CDR3 contains 11 residues. Trimming shortened V by 6 bases and J by 9 bases, and 9 bases separated the two germline ends. CDR1 and CDR2 from the germline V gene are MDHEN and SYDVKM. CDR3 nucleotide sequence: TGTGCCAGCAGGACATCGGGTGAGCAGTTCTTC. Translated, it gives CASRTSGEQFF. Variable domain in full (rest from reference TRBV28 and TRBJ2-1): DVKVTQSSRYLVKRTGEKVFLECVQDMDHENMFWYRQDPGLGLRLIYFSYDVKMKEKGDIPEGYSVSREKKERFSLILESASTNQTSMYLCASRTSGEQFFGPGTRLTVL.

In this sample, this clone turned up once. The V and J genes are TRBV19 and TRBJ2-1; 10 bases agree with TRBD2. V shed 10 bases and J 1 base; nucleotides not matched to a gene: 7. Per the germline V gene, CDR1 is LNHDA and CDR2 is SQIVND (reference sequence). The CDR3 has 15 residues. CDR3 sequence: CATRWTSGSYNEQFF. The CDR3 DNA reads TGTGCCACCCGGTGGACTAGCGGATCCTACAATGAGCAGTTCTTC.

The V gene is TRBV25-1, the J gene TRBJ1-1; D gene unclear. Germline V gene sequence: CDR1 MGHDK, CDR2 SYGVNS. The CDR3 spans 14 residues. V was cut by 2 bases and J by 2 bases, with 9 bases left in between. The DNA of the CDR3 is TGTGCCAGCAGTGAAAGCTCCTTTAACACTGAAGCTTTCTTT. It specifies CASSESSFNTEAFF.

This clone was detected once. This chain joins TRBV6-6 and TRBJ1-1, with D possibly TRBD1 on 5 matching bases. Germline CDR1 is MNHNY and CDR2 is SVGAGI (reference sequence). The CDR3 loop spans 13 amino acids. The V and J ends lost 7 bases and 7 bases respectively, with 16 bases between them. The CDR3 reads CASNPGGYFEAFF. The CDR3, as DNA: TGTGCCAGCAACCCGGGGGGATATTTTGAAGCTTTCTTT.

The chain employs TRBV6-6 and TRBJ2-3; 8 bases map to TRBD2. Unmatched junction bases numbered 4, after V lost 4 bases and J lost 1 base. The germline V gene encodes CDR1 MNHNY and CDR2 SVGAGI (reference sequence). The CDR3 is made up of 15 amino acids. The DNA of the CDR3 is TGTGCCAGCAGTTCTGCGGGGGGCCGCACAGATACGCAGTATTTT. Protein sequence: CASSSAGGRTDTQYF.

The rearrangement uses TRBV5-1 and TRBJ2-3; D possibly corresponds to TRBD1 (6 bases). Trimming stripped 2 bases from V and 1 base from J, with 11 bases between. This CDR3 has 15 residues. The germline V gene encodes CDR1 SGHRS and CDR2 YFSETQ. The CDR3 here is CASSFSGERTDTQYF. The CDR3 DNA is TGCGCCAGCAGCTTTTCAGGGGAGCGCACAGATACGCAGTATTTT.

The chain carries TRBV24-1 and TRBJ1-1; D not certain. CDR1 is KGHDR, CDR2 SFDVKD, per germline. CDR3 length: 15 amino acids. V was shortened by 0 bases and J by 0 bases, with 7 bases between the two germline ends. In DNA form, the CDR3 reads TGTGCCACCAGTGATTTGAACGGGTTGAACACTGAAGCTTTCTTT. This gives the protein CATSDLNGLNTEAFF.

This clone appeared a single time. The gene calls are TRBV4-3 and TRBJ2-7; TRBD1 agrees at 9 bases. The CDR3 runs to 14 residues. Germline V gene sequence: CDR1 LGHNA, CDR2 YSLEER. With 4 bases clipped from V and 4 bases from J, the junction kept 5 bases outside the gene matches. This chain's CDR3 is CASSPGQGDYEQYF. The CDR3 coding sequence is TGCGCCAGCAGCCCGGGACAGGGAGATTACGAGCAGTACTTC.

The gene calls are TRBV5-4 and TRBJ2-7; 10 nucleotides agree with TRBD1. The V and J ends lost 4 bases and 5 bases, in that order; junction bases with no gene match: 9. This CDR3 contains 15 residues. In germline, CDR1 is SGHNT, CDR2 YYREEE (reference sequence). CDR3 sequence: CASSTRTGGFDEQYF. CDR3 DNA sequence: TGTGCCAGCAGCACCCGGACAGGGGGTTTTGACGAGCAGTACTTC.

This sequence joins TRBV9 and TRBJ1-1, with TRBD1 identical over 7 bases. The CDR3 consists of 16 residues. Germline CDR1 is SGDLS and CDR2 is YYNGEE. The V segment lost 1 base and the J segment 7 bases; nucleotides outside the gene matches: 13. The CDR3 loop reads CASSVTGARGQDEAFF. The CDR3 DNA sequence: TGTGCCAGCAGCGTAACCGGAGCGAGGGGGCAGGATGAAGCTTTCTTT.

The chain combines TRBV6-5 with TRBJ2-3, with TRBD1 matching over 7 bases. After removal of 10 bases from V and 0 bases from J, the junction contained 7 bases not matched to a gene. The CDR3 totals 14 residues. CDR1 is MNHEY, CDR2 SVGAGI, per germline. The CDR3 loop is CATQTGFSTDTQYF. The CDR3 coding sequence is TGTGCCACCCAGACAGGGTTTAGCACAGATACGCAGTATTTT.

The CDR3 protein is CASAAGGDTQYF. The CDR3 coding sequence is TGTGCTAGTGCCGCAGGGGGAGATACGCAGTATTTT. The rearrangement uses TRBV12-5 and TRBJ2-3, with 7 bases lining up with TRBD1. V shed 7 bases, J shed 5 bases, and the junction held 3 bases outside the gene matches. The CDR3 spans 12 residues. Germline V gives CDR1 LGHNT, CDR2 FRNRAP.

The CDR3 spells CSVERVSDTQYF. Written as DNA, the CDR3 is TGCAGCGTTGAACGGGTTTCAGATACGCAGTATTTT. The chain is built from TRBV29-1 and TRBJ2-3; no reliable D call. CDR3 length equals 12 residues. Trimming stripped 2 bases from V and 4 bases from J, with 7 bases between. In germline, CDR1 is SQVTM, CDR2 ANQGSEA.

Only a few counts were recorded for this clone. The chain carries TRBV7-2 and TRBJ2-1; 9 bases align to TRBD2. The germline gives CDR1 SGHTA, CDR2 FQGNSA. The CDR3 runs 17 residues. V was pared by 2 bases and J by 6 bases, with 11 bases of the junction left unmatched. The chain's CDR3 is CASSLTTRGGRVNEQFF. CDR3 coding DNA: TGTGCCAGCAGCTTAACGACGCGGGGGGGCCGGGTCAATGAGCAGTTCTTC.

V usage is TRBV10-1 and J usage is TRBJ2-3; D is perhaps TRBD2 (5 bases). CDR3 length: 17 amino acids. V dropped 2 bases and J dropped 1 base, with 16 bases sitting between them. Germline V gene sequence: CDR1 WNHNN, CDR2 SYGVQD (reference sequence). CDR3 in amino acids: CASSEDLEGRRTDTQYF. The CDR3 bases are TGCGCCAGCAGTGAGGATCTAGAGGGCCGACGCACAGATACGCAGTATTTT.

The chain links TRBV7-9 to TRBJ1-2; TRBD1 matches 11 bases. Germline CDR1 SEHNR, CDR2 FQNEAQ (reference sequence). The ends lost 1 base at V and 7 bases at J; junction bases unmatched: 2. The CDR3 has 14 residues. In DNA, the CDR3 is TGTGCCAGCAGCTTAGGGACAGGGGGCGGTGGCTACACCTTC. Its translation is CASSLGTGGGGYTF.

The rearrangement joins TRBV5-1 to TRBJ2-7, with 8 bases aligning to TRBD1. The junction had 7 bases not matched to a gene; V was cut back by 2 bases and J by 3 bases. The germline V gene has CDR1 SGHRS and CDR2 YFSETQ. The CDR3 covers 15 residues. Here the CDR3 reads CASSFRGLEVYEQYF. The DNA for the CDR3 is TGCGCCAGCAGCTTCAGGGGGCTGGAGGTCTACGAGCAGTACTTC.

The chain joins TRBV3-1 (or the pseudogene TRBV3-2) to TRBJ2-1; 10 bases map to TRBD2. Germline V CDR1 and CDR2: LGHDT, YNNKEL (reference sequence). This CDR3 is built from 16 residues. Trimming removed 4 bases from V and 9 bases from J; junction bases left unmatched: 12. This CDR3 is CASSRLGSGGAGEQFF. In DNA form, the CDR3 reads TGTGCCAGCAGCCGCCTGGGGAGCGGGGGGGCCGGTGAGCAGTTCTTC.

V is TRBV7-2 and J is TRBJ2-7; D is unresolved. The V end lost 0 bases, the J end lost 2 bases, and 5 bases lay between the germline ends. The germline V gene has CDR1 SGHTA and CDR2 FQGNSA. CDR3 length: 13 residues. In DNA form, the CDR3 reads TGTGCCAGCAGCTTAGCTGACGCCTACGAGCAGTACTTC. It is translated as CASSLADAYEQYF.

This rearrangement joins TRBV7-9 to TRBJ2-7, with D unresolved. Germline V gives CDR1 SEHNR, CDR2 FQNEAQ (reference sequence). CDR3 length equals 13 residues. V lost 0 bases and J lost 4, with 7 bases in between. In DNA, the CDR3 is TGTGCCAGCAGCTTAGCTTTTCCATACGAGCAGTACTTC. As protein: CASSLAFPYEQYF. Variable domain in full (rest from reference TRBV7-9 and TRBJ2-7): DTGVSQNPRHKITKRGQNVTFRCDPISEHNRLYWYRQTLGQGPEFLTYFQNEAQLEKSRLLSDRFSAERPKGSFSTLEIQRTEQGDSAMYLCASSLAFPYEQYFGPGTRLTVT.